This T cell receptor beta chain was obtained from a study of blood T cell repertoires in COVID-19. V lost 0 bases and J lost 0, with 9 bases in between. The CDR3 extends over 16 amino acids. Germline CDR1 SEHNR, CDR2 FQNEAQ (reference sequence). Clones were sequenced by immunoSEQ multiplex PCR, and TCRdb holds only the in-frame ones, with some missing. This table has under 200,000 clones, about 86% appearing once. The chain uses TRBV7-9 and TRBJ1-3; the D is unclear. The origin of this receptor is a woman in her 70s who had recovered from COVID-19. Sequencing used peripheral blood. The CDR3 protein is CASSLAVGSSGNTIYF. CDR3 in DNA: TGTGCCAGCAGCTTAGCGGTAGGGAGCTCTGGAAACACCATATATTTT.